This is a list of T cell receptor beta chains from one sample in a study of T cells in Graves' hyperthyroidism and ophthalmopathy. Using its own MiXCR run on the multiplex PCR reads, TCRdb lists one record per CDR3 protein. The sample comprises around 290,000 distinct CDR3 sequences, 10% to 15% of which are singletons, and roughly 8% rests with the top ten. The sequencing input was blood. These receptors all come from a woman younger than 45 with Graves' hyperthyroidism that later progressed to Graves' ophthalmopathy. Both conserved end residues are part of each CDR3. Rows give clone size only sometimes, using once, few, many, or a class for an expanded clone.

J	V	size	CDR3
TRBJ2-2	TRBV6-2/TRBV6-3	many	CASSTGTLNTGELFF
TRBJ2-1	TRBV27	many	CASSVGTYNEQFF
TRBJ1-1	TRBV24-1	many	CATSDSTVNTEAFF
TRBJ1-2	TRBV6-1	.	CASSRGKGTDGYTF
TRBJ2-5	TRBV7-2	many	CASSLGRGRTQYF
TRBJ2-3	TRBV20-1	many	CSARDYRGLTDTQYF
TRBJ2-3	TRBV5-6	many	CASSLEALGTQYF
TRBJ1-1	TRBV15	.	CATSRPGTADVEAFF
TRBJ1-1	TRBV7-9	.	CAILPLQGAGTEAFF
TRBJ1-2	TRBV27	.	CASSLGVWTAGYTF
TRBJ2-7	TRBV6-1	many	CASSERDAYEQYF
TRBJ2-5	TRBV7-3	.	CASSPGGPETQYF
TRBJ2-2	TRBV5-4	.	CASSSEQLTGELFF
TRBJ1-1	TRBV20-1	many	CSALREGWNTEAFF
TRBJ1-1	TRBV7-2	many	CASSDRGNGAFF
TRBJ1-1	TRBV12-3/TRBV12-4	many	CASSFRSNTEAFF
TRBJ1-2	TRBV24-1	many	CATSDGRLGPTYGYTF
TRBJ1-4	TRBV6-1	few	CASSGQGNEKLFF
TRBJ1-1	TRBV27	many	CASSLFGARTEAFF
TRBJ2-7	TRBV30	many	CAWSRMRVEQYF
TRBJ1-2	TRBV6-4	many	CASRAGQGGSGYTF
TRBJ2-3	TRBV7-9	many	CASSYTAGASTDTQYF
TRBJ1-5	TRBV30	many	CAWSAAGFNQPQHF
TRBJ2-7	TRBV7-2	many	CASSSPGLAGFYEQYF
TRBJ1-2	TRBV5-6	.	CASSERILTEANYGYTF
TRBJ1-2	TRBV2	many	CASRGGYSNYGYTF
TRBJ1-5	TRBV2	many	CASGREKGQPQHF
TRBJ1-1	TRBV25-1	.	CASQQGLEAFF
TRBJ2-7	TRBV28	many	CASRTGSHEQYF
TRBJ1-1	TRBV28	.	CASTLGTGVTEAFF
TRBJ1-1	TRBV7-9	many	CASRVGVNTEAFF
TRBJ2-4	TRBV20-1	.	CSAPLPGAKNIQYF
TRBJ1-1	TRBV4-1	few	CASSQDVVGNTEAFF
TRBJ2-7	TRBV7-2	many	CASSPSGLYEQYF
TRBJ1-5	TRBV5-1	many	CASSAYSNQPQHF
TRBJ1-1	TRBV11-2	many	CASSLVAGGGHTEAFF
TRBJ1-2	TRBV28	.	CASSSGGSYGYTF
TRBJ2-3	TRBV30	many	CAWSLQGGTDTQYF
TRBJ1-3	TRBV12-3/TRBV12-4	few	CASSLKTGAENTIYF
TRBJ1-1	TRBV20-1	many	CSALEGGSNTEAFF
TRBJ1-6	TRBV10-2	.	CASSDAETAGLNSPLHF
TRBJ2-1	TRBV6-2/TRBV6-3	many	CACSRTSGKYNEQFF
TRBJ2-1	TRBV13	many	CASSLGTPNNEQFF
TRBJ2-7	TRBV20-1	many	CSAVLLRGGISYEQYF
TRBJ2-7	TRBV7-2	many	CASSSLAAGIYEQYF
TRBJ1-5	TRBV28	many	CASSFSVQPQHF
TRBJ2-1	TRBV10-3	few	CATLSGSENEQFF
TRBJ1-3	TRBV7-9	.	CASSLQRLANTIYF
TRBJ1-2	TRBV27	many	CASSLVRDYGYTF
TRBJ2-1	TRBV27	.	CASSTYSSGSGEQFF
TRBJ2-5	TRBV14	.	CASSQGDGWETQHF
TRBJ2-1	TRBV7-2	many	CASSPRRTPTNEQFF
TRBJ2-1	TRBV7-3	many	CASSLGLANNEQFF